A selection of T cell receptor beta chains follows, all from one sample in a study of T cell responses to AZD1222 COVID-19 vaccine. Method: immunoSEQ multiplex PCR; TCRdb's copy keeps in-frame clones and lacks some. The sample holds more than 95,000 clones, over 80% seen once. Sequenced here: peripheral blood, sampled on day 0 of AZD1222 vaccination. These receptors were obtained from an adult in good health. Both conserved end residues are part of each CDR3. A clone size is listed for some rows: how often the clone was seen (once, few, many), or a class if it is expanded.

CDR3aa	abundance	v_gene	j_gene
CASRPGQGSNQPQHF	.	TRBV10-1	TRBJ1-5
CASSDSSSAPNEQFF	few	TRBV6-4	TRBJ2-1
CASRGGPSGNTIYF	.	TRBV5-4	TRBJ1-3
CASSPTDSYNEQFF	once	TRBV6-6	TRBJ2-1
CASSQDILSGNSPLHF	.	TRBV4-1	TRBJ1-6
CASSQQGYYGYTF	.	TRBV14	TRBJ1-2
CASSFRNYGYTF	.	TRBV12-3/TRBV12-4	TRBJ1-2
CASSAALSTGGIGYGYTF	.	TRBV5-1	TRBJ1-2
CASSGEVAGQTGELFF	.	TRBV19	TRBJ2-2
CASSLLFSNQPQHF	few	TRBV28	TRBJ1-5
CASSPRRLAERSNEQFF	.	TRBV4-1	TRBJ2-1
CASSQGADEQFF	.	TRBV3-1/TRBV3-2	TRBJ2-1
CASSLDEHSYNEQFF	.	TRBV7-8	TRBJ2-1
CASSPGTGGNEKLFF	.	TRBV7-9	TRBJ1-4
CASSRQSPGDNSPLHF	.	TRBV18	TRBJ1-6
CASSLRGFTDTQYF	.	TRBV5-4	TRBJ2-3
CASRSGGGGYTF	.	TRBV28	TRBJ1-2
CASSQKGWIGYGYTF	.	TRBV14	TRBJ1-2
CASSSLTVNTEAFF	.	TRBV2	TRBJ1-1
CASSLSGTELYGYTF	.	TRBV13	TRBJ1-2
CASSFEARSGNQPQHF	.	TRBV28	TRBJ1-5
CASSSAQGSETQYF	.	TRBV25-1	TRBJ2-5
CASSLGAGYGYTF	.	TRBV28	TRBJ1-2
CASSLRQGKETQYF	.	TRBV5-1	TRBJ2-5
CASRGSALVFF	.	TRBV6-5	TRBJ2-1
CASSLAPTVEAFF	.	TRBV7-9	TRBJ1-1
CASSPPDRLQYF	.	TRBV28	TRBJ2-4
CASSQAGIPYGYTF	.	TRBV3-1/TRBV3-2	TRBJ1-2
CASSESFGFGRQPQHF	.	TRBV10-1	TRBJ1-5
CASSPTQPGTGRGVTGELFF	.	TRBV11-3	TRBJ2-2
CASSQAGTDFMTDTQYF	.	TRBV4-2	TRBJ2-3
CASSLPNSGKGYTF	.	TRBV28	TRBJ1-2
CASSLGVSSGTYEQYF	.	TRBV5-6	TRBJ2-7
CASSLLGGWSNNEQFF	once	TRBV7-3	TRBJ2-1
CATSSFEPDYEQYF	.	TRBV15	TRBJ2-7
CASKRAGKGNQPQHF	.	TRBV10-1	TRBJ1-5
CASSPGAVTQFF	.	TRBV7-2	TRBJ2-1
CASSDNEQFF	medium-sized	TRBV10-1	TRBJ2-1
CASSPTTVNYGYTF	few	TRBV28	TRBJ1-2
CASSIYGQSTDTQYF	.	TRBV19	TRBJ2-3
CASSLGVSGGGFYNEQFF	.	TRBV7-3	TRBJ2-1
CASSEGGRTEAFF	.	TRBV6-1	TRBJ1-1
CASSEAGDPYNEQFF	.	TRBV9	TRBJ2-1
CATRRNLITNYFYGYTF	.	TRBV27	TRBJ1-2
CASSRVNTEAFF	once	TRBV3-1/TRBV3-2	TRBJ1-1
CASSLQTRQPGYEQYF	.	TRBV7-2	TRBJ2-7
CASSLGQGNQPQHF	.	TRBV11-2	TRBJ1-5